What follows are 20 T cell receptor beta chains derived from one specimen sequenced in a study of response to subunit inactivated influenza vaccine listed by TCRdb under 2018. Library generation was performed with RT-PCR. The instrument given in TCRdb is Illumina HiSeq 2500. TCRdb's own reprocessing of the public reads used fastp at Q25 and MiXCR and kept productive beta chains. CDR3 protein duplicates are merged, each entry listing the most common genes and DNA. The sample records fewer than 700,000 distinct CDR3 sequences, roughly 13% of which are singletons. The ten largest account for around 14% of the sample. The time point label on this specimen signifies: approximately 40 days after influenza vaccine administration. This specimen consisted of PBMCs from blood, obtained more than 35 days after vaccination. The receptor set was obtained from a man aged 50-60 years who received an inactivated influenza vaccine. Donor details come from another sample of the same person, matched by shared clones.

This clonotype came up a few times. The J gene is TRBJ2-3, the V gene TRBV7-2; TRBD1 aligns across 9 bases. This CDR3 contains 15 residues. The V gene end was trimmed by 4 bases and the J gene end by 2 bases; junction bases not matched to a gene: 4. CDR1 and CDR2 from the germline V gene are SGHTA and FQGNSA. In DNA, the CDR3 is TGTGCCAGCAGCTCCCGGGACAGGGACACAGATACGCAGTATTTT. It specifies CASSSRDRDTDTQYF.

This clonotype was counted only a few times. This chain links TRBV6-2 or TRBV6-3 with TRBJ2-6; TRBD1 might be the D (5 bases). This CDR3 comprises 17 residues. CDR1 MNHEY and CDR2 SVGEGT come from the germline V gene. The V and J ends lost 10 bases and 0 bases respectively, with 19 bases between them. As DNA, the CDR3 is TGTGCCACTGAAGAGCAGGGTCTAAACTCTGGGGCCAACGTCCTGACTTTC. This gives the protein CATEEQGLNSGANVLTF.

The chain has TRBV7-9 and TRBJ2-7, with D possibly matching TRBD2 (5 bases). The CDR3 sequence is 15 residues long. Looked up from germline, CDR1 is SEHNR and CDR2 is FQNEAQ (reference sequence). Trimming removed 5 bases at V and 0 bases at J, with 14 bases between. The CDR3 loop is CASSSWGSGSYEQYF. DNA of the CDR3: TGTGCCAGCAGCAGTTGGGGAAGCGGCTCCTACGAGCAGTACTTC. The variable domain in full, completed from reference TRBV7-9 and TRBJ2-7, reads DTGVSQNPRHKITKRGQNVTFRCDPISEHNRLYWYRQTLGQGPEFLTYFQNEAQLEKSRLLSDRFSAERPKGSFSTLEIQRTEQGDSAMYLCASSSWGSGSYEQYFGPGTRLTVT.

This clonotype showed up just a few times. The chain carries TRBV20-1 and TRBJ2-7; TRBD2 matches 12 bases. The CDR3 covers 14 residues. Trimming took 6 bases from V and 2 from J; bases not matched to a gene: 5. The germline V gene encodes CDR1 DFQATT and CDR2 SNEGSKA (reference sequence). CDR3 nucleotide sequence: TGCAGTGCCAGGACTAGCGGGACTACCTACGAGCAGTACTTC. It yields the protein CSARTSGTTYEQYF.

In its sample, this clonotype was seen a few times. The chain carries TRBV20-1 and TRBJ2-1; 7 nucleotides align to TRBD2. The CDR3 is 15 residues long. J gave up 7 bases and V 5 bases, and 14 bases lay outside the gene matches. Germline lookup yields CDR1 DFQATT and CDR2 SNEGSKA (reference sequence). CDR3 in DNA: TGCAGTGCTCACCGCCTCGGGGGGTCTTATAATGAGCAGTTCTTC. This encodes CSAHRLGGSYNEQFF.

V usage is TRBV27 and J usage is TRBJ2-2; possible D gene TRBD2, 6 bases. The V and J ends lost 5 bases and 5 bases respectively, with 27 bases between them. CDR1 is MNHEY and CDR2 is SMNVEV in the germline V gene (reference sequence). The CDR3 sequence is 19 residues long. The CDR3 nucleotides are TGTGCCAGCAGTCGCTCCACCCCTTTCCGTGTAGCGGCTACCGGGGAGCTGTTTTTT. Amino acid sequence: CASSRSTPFRVAATGELFF.

This clonotype was detected many times. The chain carries TRBV4-2 and TRBJ1-1; D not resolved. In germline, CDR1 is LGHNA, CDR2 YNFKEQ. The V end was cut by 1 base, the J end by 8 bases, with 5 bases between. CDR3 length: 11 residues. The CDR3 is CASSQGLEAFF. The CDR3 DNA reads as TGTGCCAGCAGCCAAGGATTGGAAGCTTTCTTT.

The sample holds a few counts of this clonotype. The genes are TRBV11-2 and TRBJ2-3, with D perhaps given as TRBD1 or TRBD2 (5 bases each). This CDR3 has 14 residues. Germline CDR1 and CDR2: SGHAT and FQNNGV. The V and J ends lost 6 bases and 3 bases respectively, with 13 bases between them. The CDR3 protein is CASSFWGITDTQYF. CDR3 bases: TGTGCCAGCAGTTTCTGGGGGATTACAGATACGCAGTATTTT.

This clonotype was observed a handful of times. V gene TRBV11-2 combines with J gene TRBJ1-1, with a weak D call TRBD1 (5 bases). Germline-derived CDR1 and CDR2 are SGHAT and FQNNGV. The V end was cut by 1 base, the J end by 4 bases, with 13 bases between. CDR3 size: 15 residues. The CDR3 nucleotides are TGTGCCAGCAGCTTAGGAACAGGACTGGCCACTGAAGCTTTCTTT. Residues: CASSLGTGLATEAFF. The full variable domain, completed using reference TRBV11-2 and TRBJ1-1, is EAGVAQSPRYKIIEKRQSVAFWCNPISGHATLYWYQQILGQGPKLLIQFQNNGVVDDSQLPKDRFSAERLKGVDSTLKIQPAKLEDSAVYLCASSLGTGLATEAFFGQGTRLTVV.

The V call is TRBV24-1, the J call TRBJ2-3; D unclear. Per germline, CDR1 KGHDR and CDR2 SFDVKD. The CDR3 loop spans 15 amino acids. V was pared by 0 bases and J by 2 bases, with 8 bases between. The CDR3 protein is CATSDLSLTTDTQYF. The CDR3 DNA reads as TGTGCCACCAGTGATTTGTCCCTTACCACAGATACGCAGTATTTT.

On this clonotype itself: The junction differs from germline at one of its ends, possibly a read error. V usage is TRBV7-2 and J usage is TRBJ2-1; D is unresolved. The CDR3 has 16 residues. Germline CDR1 reads SGHTA; CDR2 reads FQGNSA. CDR3 nucleotides: TGTGCCAGCAGCTTAGGGCCGGGCCCTGCCTACATTGAGCAGTTCTTC. Protein: CASSLGPGPAYIEQFF.

The CDR3 loop is CASSFGTGGGVEQFF. CDR3 bases: TGTGCCAGCAGCTTCGGGACTGGGGGCGGTGTTGAGCAGTTCTTC. The chain is built from TRBV11-2 and TRBJ2-1, with D perhaps given as TRBD1 or TRBD2 (6 bases each). The CDR3 covers 15 residues. CDR1 SGHAT and CDR2 FQNNGV come from the germline V gene. The germline V and J ends were trimmed by 3 bases and 9 bases, with 18 bases remaining between them.

This clonotype turned up a few times. The chain recombines TRBV12-3 or TRBV12-4 with TRBJ2-1; 7 bases align to TRBD2. J gave up 9 bases and V 0 bases, and 8 bases lay outside the gene matches. CDR3 length: 15 amino acids. CDR3 sequence (DNA): TGTGCCAGCAGTTTAGCGATGGGACTAACCGGTGAGCAGTTCTTC. It specifies CASSLAMGLTGEQFF.

This clonotype was counted at least ten times. The chain combines TRBV4-1 with TRBJ2-2; TRBD1 is a possible D gene (6 bases). The germline V gene encodes CDR1 MGHRA and CDR2 YSYEKL. Trimming left V 4 bases short and J 0 bases short, with 9 bases between. The CDR3 loop spans 15 amino acids. CDR3 in DNA: TGCGCCAGCAGCCGGGGACATCCGAACACCGGGGAGCTGTTTTTT. Translated, it gives CASSRGHPNTGELFF.

This clonotype has at least ten counts. The V and J genes are TRBV12-3 or TRBV12-4 and TRBJ2-7, with 7 bases that match TRBD1. The CDR3 consists of 16 residues. J lost 2 bases, V lost 6 bases, and 13 bases had no gene match. The CDR3 sequence: CASSRVFPQGTYEQYF. The CDR3 region has the DNA TGTGCCAGCAGCCGGGTTTTTCCACAGGGGACCTACGAGCAGTACTTC.

This clonotype was picked up a small number of times. V usage is TRBV12-3 or TRBV12-4 and J usage is TRBJ1-1; weak D call: TRBD1 (6 bases). The CDR3 sequence is 13 residues long. The V end was cut by 6 bases, the J end by 6 bases, with 14 bases between. CDR3 bases: TGTGCCAGCAGCTCGGACAGTCGGGCTGAAGCTTTCTTT. It translates to CASSSDSRAEAFF.

This clonotype was counted many times. V usage is TRBV5-1 and J usage is TRBJ2-1; no clear D. V gave up 0 bases and J gave up 10 bases, with 5 bases separating them. This CDR3 contains 11 residues. Looked up from germline, CDR1 is SGHRS and CDR2 is YFSETQ. CDR3 protein: CASSLDTEQFF. The CDR3 DNA is TGCGCCAGCAGCTTGGACACGGAGCAGTTCTTC.

The V call is TRBV7-9, the J call TRBJ2-5, with 10 nucleotides matching TRBD1. V lost 6 bases and J lost 7; bases outside the gene matches: 8. The CDR3 covers 14 residues. CDR1 SEHNR and CDR2 FQNEAQ come from the germline V gene (reference sequence). DNA of the CDR3: TGTGCCAGCAGACAGGACAGGGGGTTAGGGACCCAGTACTTC. Amino acids: CASRQDRGLGTQYF.

The J gene is TRBJ2-1, the V gene TRBV11-2, with 9 bases that match TRBD1. This CDR3 has 15 residues. With 3 bases clipped from V and 3 bases from J, the junction kept 3 bases outside the gene matches. Per the germline V gene, CDR1 is SGHAT and CDR2 is FQNNGV. Here the CDR3 reads CASSFGTGSYNEQFF. The CDR3 bases are TGTGCCAGCAGCTTCGGGACAGGGAGCTACAATGAGCAGTTCTTC.

The chain employs TRBV4-2 and TRBJ1-5, with D unresolved. Trimming removed 0 bases at V and 5 bases at J, with 11 bases between. Germline V gene data show CDR1 as LGHNA and CDR2 as YNFKEQ. The CDR3 is 15 amino acids. CDR3 sequence reads: CASSQDQSRYQPQHF. The CDR3 nucleotides are TGTGCCAGCAGCCAAGATCAGAGCCGTTATCAGCCCCAGCATTTT.